The 8 T cell receptor beta chains in this list originate from one sample, sequenced in a study of monozygotic twins with inflammatory bowel disease. Following a re-call of the 5' RACE reads, TCRdb has one entry per CDR3 protein and lacks DNA. Recorded here are around 380,000 distinct CDR3 sequences; the top ten clones represent more than 2%. The sample consisted of blood. The receptors were sampled from a human donor with ulcerative colitis or Crohn's disease, or a healthy co-twin of an affected twin (not recorded which).

V gene TRBV5-5 combines with J gene TRBJ2-7. The CDR3 has 13 residues. CDR1 is SGHKS, CDR2 YYEKEE, per germline (reference sequence). The CDR3 spells CASSFQVSYEQYF.

This sequence joins TRBV6-2 or TRBV6-3 and TRBJ1-1. Germline CDR1 MNHEY, CDR2 SVGEGT. The CDR3 runs 14 residues. The chain's CDR3 is CASKTKAARTEAFF.

This sequence joins TRBV2 and TRBJ1-5; TCRdb's D gene call, TRBD1, goes unchecked for lack of DNA. Germline CDR1 SNHLY, CDR2 FYNNEI. The CDR3 has 14 amino acids. The chain's CDR3 is CASSEGGGNQPQHF.

The CDR3 is CASSLERAGGYTF. The genes are TRBV5-1 and TRBJ1-2. The CDR3 length is 13 residues. Per germline, CDR1 SGHRS and CDR2 YFSETQ.

The chain couples TRBV10-3 to TRBJ2-1. The CDR3 runs to 11 residues. CDR1 is ENHRY and CDR2 is SYGVKD in the germline V gene. CDR3 region: CAINDRDEQFF.

V is TRBV5-1 and J is TRBJ2-3; TCRdb picks TRBD2, but there is no DNA to check that call. The germline V gene encodes CDR1 SGHRS and CDR2 YFSETQ. This CDR3 has 15 residues. The CDR3 loop reads CASSLDGLAGRGQYF. The variable domain in full, with the rest retrieved from reference TRBV5-1 and TRBJ2-3, is KAGVTQTPRYLIKTRGQQVTLSCSPISGHRSVSWYQQTPGQGLQFLFEYFSETQRNKGNFPGRFSGRQFSNSRSEMNVSTLELGDSALYLCASSLDGLAGRGQYFGPGTRLTVL.

The chain employs TRBV6-1 and TRBJ2-1. The CDR3 spans 14 residues. Germline assignment: CDR1 MNHNS and CDR2 SASEGT. This CDR3 reads CASGAKSSYNEQFF.

V usage is TRBV20-1 and J usage is TRBJ2-1; the D call from TCRdb, TRBD2, cannot be confirmed without DNA. The germline V gene encodes CDR1 DFQATT and CDR2 SNEGSKA (reference sequence). The CDR3 is 13 amino acids. CDR3 loop: CSVYGLPYNEQFF.